Shown below are 25 T cell receptor beta chains from a single sample sequenced in a study of T cells after posttransplantation cyclophosphamide. Repertoires were generated with immunoSEQ multiplex PCR, while TCRdb's copy carries only in-frame clones and drops some. The sample holds 20,000 to 30,000 clones, and no clone turns up only once. Input material: PBMCs. These receptors came from a woman between 50 and 59 years old in good health, CMV-negative, and a related stem cell transplant donor.

In this sample, this clone turned up many times. The chain has TRBV5-1 and TRBJ1-1; maybe TRBD1 (6 bases). The CDR3 covers 15 residues. Germline values: CDR1 SGHRS, CDR2 YFSETQ. V was shortened by 5 bases and J by 4 bases, with 18 bases between the two germline ends. The CDR3 spells CASSNLQGRSTEAFF. The CDR3 DNA sequence: TGCGCCAGCAGTAACCTACAGGGCCGGTCCACTGAAGCTTTCTTT.

At least ten counts were recorded for this clone. The V call is TRBV2, the J call TRBJ1-4, with unresolved D. Per germline, CDR1 SNHLY and CDR2 FYNNEI. The CDR3 length is 15 residues. Trimming shortened V by 6 bases and J by 0 bases, and 11 bases separated the two germline ends. Here the CDR3 reads CASRGGRSTNEKLFF. In nucleotides, the CDR3 is TGTGCCAGCAGGGGAGGACGGTCAACTAATGAAAAACTGTTTTTT.

This clone was seen many times. CDR3 residues: CASSFTRAGGLTTGELFF. DNA of the CDR3: TGTGCCAGTAGCTTTACACGAGCGGGAGGGCTTACGACCGGGGAGCTGTTTTTT. The chain employs TRBV19 and TRBJ2-2, with 10 bases identical to TRBD2. The V and J ends lost 6 bases and 5 bases, in that order; junction bases with no gene match: 15. The CDR3 totals 18 residues. Germline lookup yields CDR1 LNHDA and CDR2 SQIVND (reference sequence). Together with reference TRBV19 and TRBJ2-2, the CDR3 gives the full variable domain: DGGITQSPKYLFRKEGQNVTLSCEQNLNHDAMYWYRQDPGQGLRLIYYSQIVNDFQKGDIAEGYSVSREKKESFPLTVTSAQKNPTAFYLCASSFTRAGGLTTGELFFGEGSRLTVL.

This clone was observed many times. The rearrangement links TRBV5-1 to TRBJ2-1; D perhaps matches TRBD2 (6 bases). V lost 3 bases and J lost 4, with 8 bases in between. The germline V gene has CDR1 SGHRS and CDR2 YFSETQ. The CDR3 consists of 13 residues. As DNA, the CDR3 is TGCGCCAGCAGCTACGGGACTTACAATGAGCAGTTCTTC. This gives the protein CASSYGTYNEQFF.

This clone showed up many times. The V gene is TRBV6-1, the J gene TRBJ2-7; 7 bases are a match to TRBD1. Germline-derived CDR1 and CDR2 are MNHNS and SASEGT. The CDR3 is 13 amino acids. The V and J ends lost 6 bases and 2 bases, in that order; junction bases with no gene match: 4. The CDR3 loop is CASSVRGTYEQYF. CDR3 DNA: TGTGCCAGCAGCGTCAGGGGGACCTACGAGCAGTACTTC.

This clone was recorded many times. The genes are TRBV7-5 and TRBJ2-7; the table's D call, TRBD2, was not checked against the DNA. TRBV7-5 is listed as a pseudogene. The length of the CDR3 is 16 residues. The CDR3 nucleotides are TGTGTCAGAAGCTTGGACACTAGCGGGAACCCCTACGAGCAGTACTTC. Encoded protein: CVRSLDTSGNPYEQYF.

This clone came up many times. This chain connects TRBV7-3 to TRBJ1-5; TRBD1 agrees at 7 bases. J was trimmed by 4 bases and V by 2 bases; bases with no gene match: 5. The CDR3 contains 15 residues. Germline-derived CDR1 and CDR2 are SGHTA and FQGTGA. In nucleotides, the CDR3 is TGTGCCAGCAGCTTAGGGCCAGGGGGTAATCAGCCCCAGCATTTT. Protein sequence: CASSLGPGGNQPQHF.

There are many counts of this clone. J is TRBJ2-1 and V is TRBV19; 10 bases map to TRBD2. The CDR3 runs to 16 residues. J was trimmed by 1 base and V by 3 bases; bases with no gene match: 3. The germline CDR1 and CDR2 sequences are LNHDA and SQIVND (reference sequence). CDR3 sequence reads: CASSISSGSSYNEQFF. The CDR3 coding sequence is TGTGCCAGTAGTATCTCTAGCGGGAGTTCCTACAATGAGCAGTTCTTC.

This clone appeared many times. The chain carries TRBV25-1 and TRBJ1-2; weak D call: TRBD1 (5 bases). CDR1 is MGHDK and CDR2 is SYGVNS in the germline V gene. The CDR3 totals 13 residues. Trimming pared 6 bases from V and 8 bases from J, leaving 16 bases between. The CDR3 nucleotides are TGTGCCAGCAGAGTGACGGGGGTTGGAGGCTACACCTTC. Its protein product is CASRVTGVGGYTF.

This clone came up many times. V usage is TRBV7-2 and J usage is TRBJ2-1, with D perhaps TRBD2 (7 bases). Per germline, CDR1 SGHTA and CDR2 FQGNSA. V lost 0 bases, J lost 5 bases, and 17 bases lay in between. The CDR3 length is 17 residues. CDR3 sequence: CASSLALFAGADNEQFF. The CDR3 region has the DNA TGTGCCAGCAGCTTAGCGCTGTTTGCGGGGGCAGACAATGAGCAGTTCTTC. The variable domain in full, with the rest retrieved from reference TRBV7-2 and TRBJ2-1, is GAGVSQSPSNKVTEKGKDVELRCDPISGHTALYWYRQSLGQGLEFLIYFQGNSAPDKSGLPSDRFSAERTGGSVSTLTIQRTQQEDSAVYLCASSLALFAGADNEQFFGPGTRLTVL.

This clone was recorded many times. The chain has TRBV5-6 and TRBJ1-3; D remains unclear. The germline CDR1 and CDR2 sequences are SGHDT and YYEEEE. Trimming cost V 2 bases and J 2 bases, with 11 bases left between them. The CDR3 is made up of 15 amino acids. Here the CDR3 reads CASSFSGKTGNTIYF. The CDR3 region has the DNA TGTGCCAGCAGCTTTTCTGGCAAGACTGGAAACACCATATATTTT.

Ten or more counts support this clone. The V and J genes are TRBV2 and TRBJ2-3; 7 bases map to TRBD2. The junction had 17 bases not matched to a gene; V was cut back by 7 bases and J by 10 bases. Germline loops: CDR1 SNHLY, CDR2 FYNNEI. The CDR3 loop spans 15 amino acids. CDR3 in amino acids: CASTSGTGGRRAQYF. In nucleotides, the CDR3 is TGTGCCAGCACTTCCGGGACGGGAGGACGGCGTGCGCAGTATTTT.

This clone was counted at least ten times. The chain recombines TRBV6-1 with TRBJ2-5, with D possibly being TRBD2 (6 bases). The J call may be in error: the DNA end matches TRBJ2-7 better. Germline CDR1 is MNHNS and CDR2 is SASEGT. This CDR3 has 13 residues. The CDR3 DNA reads as TGTGCCAGCATCTCGTGGAGGGAATACGAGCAGTACTTC. Its translation is CASISWREYEQYF.

This clone occurred many times. V gene TRBV25-1 combines with J gene TRBJ1-2; a possible D gene is TRBD1 (6 bases). Germline values: CDR1 MGHDK, CDR2 SYGVNS. The CDR3 is made up of 16 amino acids. Between the trimmed V and J ends, which lost 4 bases and 4 bases, there was a span of 19 bases. CDR3 bases: TGTGCCAGCAGTGGCAATGAAGCTGGGACAAGCTATGGCTACACCTTC. Its protein is CASSGNEAGTSYGYTF.

This clone was observed at least ten times. This sequence joins TRBV15 and TRBJ2-3; 12 positions agree with TRBD2. V trimming: 6 bases; J trimming: 2 bases; junction bases outside the gene matches: 6. The CDR3 has 16 amino acids. Germline lookup yields CDR1 LNHNV and CDR2 YYDKDF (reference sequence). CDR3 loop: CATRTWTSGNTDTQYF. The DNA for the CDR3 is TGTGCCACCAGAACTTGGACTAGCGGGAACACAGATACGCAGTATTTT. The variable domain in full, completed from reference TRBV15 and TRBJ2-3, reads DAMVIQNPRYQVTQFGKPVTLSCSQTLNHNVMYWYQQKSSQAPKLLFHYYDKDFNNEADTPDNFQSRRPNTSFCFLDIRSPGLGDTAMYLCATRTWTSGNTDTQYFGPGTRLTVL.

This clone was counted ten times or more. The V gene is TRBV5-6, the J gene TRBJ2-5; 10 nucleotides agree with TRBD2. The CDR3 consists of 15 residues. In germline, CDR1 is SGHDT, CDR2 YYEEEE. V was clipped by 6 bases and J by 7 bases; unmatched bases: 12. The CDR3 sequence: CASTRAGLAEGTQYF. The CDR3 DNA follows: TGTGCCAGCACCCGTGCCGGACTAGCGGAGGGGACCCAGTACTTC. Drawing the rest from reference TRBV5-6 and TRBJ2-5, the complete variable domain is DAGVTQSPTHLIKTRGQQVTLRCSPKSGHDTVSWYQQALGQGPQFIFQYYEEEERQRGNFPDRFSGHQFPNYSSELNVNALLLGDSALYLCASTRAGLAEGTQYFGPGTRLLVL.

In its sample, this clone was seen many times. The chain joins TRBV7-2 to TRBJ2-2, with 7 bases fitting TRBD1. Per germline, CDR1 SGHTA and CDR2 FQGNSA. This CDR3 spans 15 amino acids. Trimming removed 5 bases from V and 1 base from J; junction bases left unmatched: 4. The CDR3 is CASSLRTGNTGELFF. CDR3 nucleotides: TGTGCCAGCAGCCTGAGGACAGGGAACACCGGGGAGCTGTTTTTT.

Many counts were recorded for this clone. The chain uses TRBV7-2 and TRBJ2-1, with 11 bases that match TRBD2. Germline CDR1 SGHTA, CDR2 FQGNSA. V was clipped by 6 bases and J by 3 bases; unmatched bases: 7. The CDR3 has 16 residues. CDR3 sequence (DNA): TGTGCCAGCAGAGATCCGGGACTAGCGGACTACAATGAGCAGTTCTTC. Its protein product is CASRDPGLADYNEQFF.

This clone has at least ten counts. The rearrangement uses TRBV7-8 and TRBJ2-1, with D perhaps TRBD2 (6 bases). The CDR3 is made up of 22 amino acids. Trimming cost V 5 bases and J 5 bases, with 37 bases left between them. In germline, CDR1 is SGHVS, CDR2 FQNEAQ. The CDR3 DNA follows: TGTGCCAGCAGCAAAGATTTTAGAGGAGGGCTAGCGATGGAGTACCTCGACAATGAGCAGTTCTTC. This sequence encodes CASSKDFRGGLAMEYLDNEQFF.

Judged by abundance, this clone is medium-sized. V gene TRBV5-4 combines with J gene TRBJ1-1; tentative D call: TRBD1 (6 bases). Germline V CDR1 and CDR2: SGHNT, YYREEE (reference sequence). Between the trimmed V and J ends, which lost 3 bases and 4 bases, there was a span of 10 bases. The CDR3 sequence is 13 residues long. The CDR3 sequence is CASSYGQTTEAFF. The CDR3 DNA reads TGTGCCAGCAGCTACGGACAGACCACTGAAGCTTTCTTT.

There are many counts of this clone. The CDR3 loop reads CASSTDATANYGYTF. CDR3 coding DNA: TGTGCCAGCAGCACCGACGCGACAGCAAACTATGGCTACACCTTC. The rearrangement links TRBV5-5 to TRBJ1-2; maybe TRBD1 (5 bases). V was cut by 4 bases and J by 2 bases, with 15 bases left in between. This CDR3 has 15 amino acids. Germline V gene lookup returns CDR1 SGHKS and CDR2 YYEKEE (reference sequence).

This clone has at least ten counts. The chain carries TRBV10-3 and TRBJ1-1; possible D gene TRBD1, 6 bases. V was cut by 3 bases and J by 1 base, with 9 bases left in between. Germline CDR1 ENHRY, CDR2 SYGVKD. CDR3 length: 14 amino acids. The CDR3 sequence: CAISETGKNTEAFF. DNA of the CDR3: TGTGCCATCAGTGAAACAGGGAAGAACACTGAAGCTTTCTTT.

In this sample, this clone turned up many times. J is TRBJ1-4 and V is TRBV10-3; D possibly corresponds to TRBD1 (6 bases). Germline CDR1 ENHRY, CDR2 SYGVKD. The CDR3 has 17 amino acids. Trimming removed 6 bases from V and 8 bases from J, with 25 bases in between. The CDR3 spells CAIRSGTSRTLIEKLFF. Written as DNA, the CDR3 is TGTGCCATCAGATCCGGGACATCTCGGACCCTCATCGAAAAACTGTTTTTT.

This clone was seen at least ten times. The V call is TRBV5-1, the J call TRBJ1-1; possible D gene TRBD1, 5 bases. The CDR3 totals 13 residues. Germline V gene lookup returns CDR1 SGHRS and CDR2 YFSETQ. Trimming removed 4 bases from V and 1 base from J, with 8 bases in between. The CDR3 here is CASSLQGNTEAFF. The CDR3, as DNA: TGCGCCAGCAGCCTCCAGGGGAACACTGAAGCTTTCTTT. The full variable domain, with the rest looked up from reference TRBV5-1 and TRBJ1-1, is KAGVTQTPRYLIKTRGQQVTLSCSPISGHRSVSWYQQTPGQGLQFLFEYFSETQRNKGNFPGRFSGRQFSNSRSEMNVSTLELGDSALYLCASSLQGNTEAFFGQGTRLTVV.

This clone occurred many times. With a much larger clone just one base away, this may be a read error. The final CDR3 position lacks the conserved phenylalanine or tryptophan, pointing to a likely read error. The chain carries TRBV5-1 and TRBJ2-7, with TRBD2 identical over 12 bases. The germline gives CDR1 SGHRS, CDR2 YFSETQ. The V and J ends lost 5 bases and 5 bases, in that order; junction bases with no gene match: 11. The CDR3 is 16 amino acids. The CDR3 region is CASRILLAGGSNEQYL. The CDR3 DNA reads as TGCGCCAGCAGGATCCTACTAGCGGGAGGATCTAACGAGCAGTACCTC.